This T cell receptor beta chain was observed in a study of Graves' ophthalmopathy and Graves' hyperthyroidism. Looked up from germline, CDR1 is SGHVS and CDR2 is FNYEAQ. CDR3 length: 16 residues. V lost 4 bases, J lost 2 bases, and 4 bases stayed unmatched. General study points: Most thyroid clonotypes expanded beyond 0.001 frequency were also found in blood.

This clonotype was counted many times. Its antigen is unknown. RNA transcripts yielded amplified TCR beta CDR3 regions. The workflow started with a first-round RT-PCR run with HTBI primers and then moved on to a second-round multiplex PCR. From the multiplex PCR reads, TCRdb called clonotypes with MiXCR, one entry per CDR3 protein. The sample has about 700,000 distinct CDR3 sequences; around 40% are singletons. The sequence was collected from an adult man with Graves' ophthalmopathy. This chain links TRBV7-6 with TRBJ2-6; 8 bases align to TRBD1. Source material: peripheral blood. CDR3 DNA: TGTGCCAGCAGCTCAGGACAGGGAGCTGGGGCCAACGTCCTGACTTTC. This translates into CASSSGQGAGANVLTF. Looking up the rest from reference TRBV7-6 and TRBJ2-6 gives the full variable domain: GAGVSQSPRYKVTKRGQDVALRCDPISGHVSLYWYRQALGQGPEFLTYFNYEAQQDKSGLPNDRFSAERPEGSISTLTIQRTEQRDSAMYRCASSSGQGAGANVLTFGAGSRLTVL.